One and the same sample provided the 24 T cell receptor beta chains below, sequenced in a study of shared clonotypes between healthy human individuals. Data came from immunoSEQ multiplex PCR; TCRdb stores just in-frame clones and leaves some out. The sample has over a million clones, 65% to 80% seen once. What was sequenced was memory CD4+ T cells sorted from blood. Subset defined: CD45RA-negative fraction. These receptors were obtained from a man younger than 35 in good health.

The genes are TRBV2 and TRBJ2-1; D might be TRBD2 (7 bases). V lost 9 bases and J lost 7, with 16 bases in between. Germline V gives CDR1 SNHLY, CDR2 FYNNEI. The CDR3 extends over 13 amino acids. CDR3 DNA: TGTGCCAGTGGAGTGGGGGGGGCTAATGAGCAGTTCTTC. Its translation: CASGVGGANEQFF.

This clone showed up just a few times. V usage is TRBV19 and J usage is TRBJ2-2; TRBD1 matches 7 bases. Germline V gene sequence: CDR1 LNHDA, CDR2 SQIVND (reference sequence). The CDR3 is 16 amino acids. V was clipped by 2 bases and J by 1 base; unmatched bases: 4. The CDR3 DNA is TGTGCCAGTAGTATAAGGCCAGGGGGGAACACCGGGGAGCTGTTTTTT. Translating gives CASSIRPGGNTGELFF.

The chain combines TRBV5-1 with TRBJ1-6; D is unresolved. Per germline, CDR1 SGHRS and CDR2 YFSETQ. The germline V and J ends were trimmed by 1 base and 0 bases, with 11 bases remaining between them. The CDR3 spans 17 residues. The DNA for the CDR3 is TGCGCCAGCAGCTTGCGGTCGGGGAGCTCCTATAATTCACCCCTCCACTTT. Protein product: CASSLRSGSSYNSPLHF.

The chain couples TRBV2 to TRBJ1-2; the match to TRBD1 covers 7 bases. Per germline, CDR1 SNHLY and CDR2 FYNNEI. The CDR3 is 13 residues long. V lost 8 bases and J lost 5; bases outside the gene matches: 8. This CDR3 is CASRDSGRYGYTF. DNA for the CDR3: TGTGCCAGCCGGGACAGTGGTAGATATGGCTACACCTTC.

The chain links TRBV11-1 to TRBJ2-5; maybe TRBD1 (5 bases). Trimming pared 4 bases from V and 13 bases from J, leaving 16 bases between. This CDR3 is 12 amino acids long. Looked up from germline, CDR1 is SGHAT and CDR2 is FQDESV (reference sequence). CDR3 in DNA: TGTGCCAGCAGCTCAACGGCAGGGCCCCCGTACTTC. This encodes CASSSTAGPPYF.

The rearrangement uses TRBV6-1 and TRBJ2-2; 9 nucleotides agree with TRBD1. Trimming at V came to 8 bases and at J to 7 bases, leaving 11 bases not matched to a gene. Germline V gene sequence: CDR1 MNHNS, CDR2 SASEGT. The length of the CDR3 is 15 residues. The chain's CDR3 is CASPPTGGKNGELFF. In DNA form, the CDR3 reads TGTGCCAGCCCTCCAACAGGGGGCAAGAACGGGGAGCTGTTTTTT.

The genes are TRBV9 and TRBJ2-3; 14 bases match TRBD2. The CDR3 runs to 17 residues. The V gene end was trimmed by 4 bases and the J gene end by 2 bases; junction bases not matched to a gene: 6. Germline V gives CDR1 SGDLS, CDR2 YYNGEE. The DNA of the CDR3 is TGTGCCAGCAGCCCCCGGACTAGCGGGGGGACCACAGATACGCAGTATTTT. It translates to CASSPRTSGGTTDTQYF.

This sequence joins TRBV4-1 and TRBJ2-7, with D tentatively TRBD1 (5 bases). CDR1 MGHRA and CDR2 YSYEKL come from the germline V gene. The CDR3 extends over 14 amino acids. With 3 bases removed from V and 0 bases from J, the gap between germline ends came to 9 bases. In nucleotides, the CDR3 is TGCGCCAGCAGCCATTTCGACAGCTCCTACGAGCAGTACTTC. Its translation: CASSHFDSSYEQYF.

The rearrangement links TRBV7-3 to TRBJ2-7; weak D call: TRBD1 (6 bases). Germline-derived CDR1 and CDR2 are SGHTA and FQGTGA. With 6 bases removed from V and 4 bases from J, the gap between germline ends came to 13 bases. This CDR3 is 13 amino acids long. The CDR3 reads CASSQGPGYEQYF. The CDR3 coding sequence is TGTGCCAGCAGTCAGGGGCCGGGATACGAGCAGTACTTC.

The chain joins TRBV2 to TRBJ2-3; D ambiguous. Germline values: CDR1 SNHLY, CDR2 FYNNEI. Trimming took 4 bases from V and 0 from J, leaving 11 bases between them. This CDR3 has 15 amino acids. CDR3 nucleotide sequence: TGTGCCAGCAGTGTTGCTCAGGCTAGCACAGATACGCAGTATTTT. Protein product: CASSVAQASTDTQYF.

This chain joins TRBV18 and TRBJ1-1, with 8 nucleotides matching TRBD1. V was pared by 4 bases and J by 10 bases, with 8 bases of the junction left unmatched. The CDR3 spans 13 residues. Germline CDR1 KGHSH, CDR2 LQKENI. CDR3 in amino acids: CASSRETGGGAFF. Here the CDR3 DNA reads TGTGCCAGCTCACGTGAAACAGGGGGGGGAGCTTTCTTT. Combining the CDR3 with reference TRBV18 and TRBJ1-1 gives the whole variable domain NAGVMQNPRHLVRRRGQEARLRCSPMKGHSHVYWYRQLPEEGLKFMVYLQKENIIDESGMPKERFSAEFPKEGPSILRIQQVVRGDSAAYFCASSRETGGGAFFGQGTRLTVV.

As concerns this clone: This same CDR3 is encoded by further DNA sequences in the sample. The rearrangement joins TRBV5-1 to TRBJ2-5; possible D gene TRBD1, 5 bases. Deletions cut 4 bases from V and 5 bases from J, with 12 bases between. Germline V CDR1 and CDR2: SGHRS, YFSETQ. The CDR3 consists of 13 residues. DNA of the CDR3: TGCGCCAGCAGCAGGTCCAGGGTTGAGACCCAGTACTTC. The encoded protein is CASSRSRVETQYF. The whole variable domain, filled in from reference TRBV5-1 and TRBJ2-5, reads KAGVTQTPRYLIKTRGQQVTLSCSPISGHRSVSWYQQTPGQGLQFLFEYFSETQRNKGNFPGRFSGRQFSNSRSEMNVSTLELGDSALYLCASSRSRVETQYFGPGTRLLVL.

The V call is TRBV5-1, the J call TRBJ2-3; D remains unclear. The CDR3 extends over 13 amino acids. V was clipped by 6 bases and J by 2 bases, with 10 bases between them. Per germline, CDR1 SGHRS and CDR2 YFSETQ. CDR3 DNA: TGCGCCAGCATGTACACAACCACAGATACGCAGTATTTT. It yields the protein CASMYTTTDTQYF.

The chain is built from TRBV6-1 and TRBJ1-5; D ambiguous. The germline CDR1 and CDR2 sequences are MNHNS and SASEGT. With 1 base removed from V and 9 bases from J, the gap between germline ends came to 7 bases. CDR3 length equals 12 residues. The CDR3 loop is CASSEGMGPQHF. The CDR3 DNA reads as TGTGCCAGCAGTGAAGGTATGGGGCCCCAGCATTTT.

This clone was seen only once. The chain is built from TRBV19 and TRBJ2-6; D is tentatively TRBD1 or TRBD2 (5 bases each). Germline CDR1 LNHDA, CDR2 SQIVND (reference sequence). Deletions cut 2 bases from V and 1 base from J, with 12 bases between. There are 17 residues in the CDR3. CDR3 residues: CASSISRDRSGANVLTF. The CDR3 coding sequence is TGTGCCAGTAGTATAAGCAGGGACCGATCTGGGGCCAACGTCCTGACTTTC.

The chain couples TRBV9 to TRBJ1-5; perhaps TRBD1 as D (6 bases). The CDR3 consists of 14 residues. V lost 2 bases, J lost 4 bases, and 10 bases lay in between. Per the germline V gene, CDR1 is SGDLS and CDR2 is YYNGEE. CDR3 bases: TGTGCCAGCAGCGTCGGACAGATTAATCAGCCCCAGCATTTT. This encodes CASSVGQINQPQHF. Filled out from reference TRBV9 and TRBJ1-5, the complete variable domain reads DSGVTQTPKHLITATGQRVTLRCSPRSGDLSVYWYQQSLDQGLQFLIQYYNGEERAKGNILERFSAQQFPDLHSELNLSSLELGDSALYFCASSVGQINQPQHFGDGTRLSIL.

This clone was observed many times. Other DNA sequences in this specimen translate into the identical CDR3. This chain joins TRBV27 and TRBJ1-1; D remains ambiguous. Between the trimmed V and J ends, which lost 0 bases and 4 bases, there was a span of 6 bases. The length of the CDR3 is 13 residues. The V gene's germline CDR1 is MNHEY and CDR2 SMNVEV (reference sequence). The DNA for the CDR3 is TGTGCCAGCAGTTTATCGCGGGGCACTGAAGCTTTCTTT. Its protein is CASSLSRGTEAFF.

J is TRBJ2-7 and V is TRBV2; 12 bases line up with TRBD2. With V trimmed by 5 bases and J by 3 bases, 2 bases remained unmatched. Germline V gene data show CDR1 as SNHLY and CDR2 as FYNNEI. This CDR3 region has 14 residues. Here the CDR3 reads CASSLAGGNYEQYF. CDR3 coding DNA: TGTGCCAGCAGTCTAGCGGGAGGGAACTACGAGCAGTACTTC.

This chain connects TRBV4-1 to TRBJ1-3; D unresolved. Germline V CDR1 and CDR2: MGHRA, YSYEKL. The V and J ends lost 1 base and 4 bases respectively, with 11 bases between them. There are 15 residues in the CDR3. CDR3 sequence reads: CASSQVLVRGNTIYF. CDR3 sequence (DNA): TGCGCCAGCAGCCAAGTGCTCGTGAGGGGAAACACCATATATTTT.

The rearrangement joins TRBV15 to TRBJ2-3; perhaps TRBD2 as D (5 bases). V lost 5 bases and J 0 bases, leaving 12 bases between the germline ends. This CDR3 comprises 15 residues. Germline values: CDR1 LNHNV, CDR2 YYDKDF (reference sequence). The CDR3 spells CATSPGLASTDTQYF. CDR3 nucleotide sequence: TGTGCCACCAGCCCGGGCCTAGCCAGCACAGATACGCAGTATTTT.

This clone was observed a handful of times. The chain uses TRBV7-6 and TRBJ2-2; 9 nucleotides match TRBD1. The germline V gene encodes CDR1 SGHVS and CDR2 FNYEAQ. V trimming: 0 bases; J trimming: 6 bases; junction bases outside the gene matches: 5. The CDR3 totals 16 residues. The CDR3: CASSLAGTGQSGELFF. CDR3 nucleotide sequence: TGTGCCAGCAGCTTAGCAGGGACAGGGCAATCCGGGGAGCTGTTTTTT.

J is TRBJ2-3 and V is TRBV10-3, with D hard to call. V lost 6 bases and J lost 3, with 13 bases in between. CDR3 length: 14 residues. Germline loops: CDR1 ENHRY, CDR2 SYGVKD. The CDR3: CAISGVAKTDTQYF. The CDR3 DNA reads TGTGCCATCAGCGGAGTGGCCAAGACAGATACGCAGTATTTT.

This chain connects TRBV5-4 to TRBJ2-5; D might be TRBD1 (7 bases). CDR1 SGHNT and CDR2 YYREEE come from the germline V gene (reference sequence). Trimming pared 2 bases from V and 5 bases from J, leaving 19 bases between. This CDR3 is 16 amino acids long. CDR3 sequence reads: CASSLPKQGRTETQYF. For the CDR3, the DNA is TGTGCCAGCAGCTTACCGAAACAGGGGAGGACGGAGACCCAGTACTTC.

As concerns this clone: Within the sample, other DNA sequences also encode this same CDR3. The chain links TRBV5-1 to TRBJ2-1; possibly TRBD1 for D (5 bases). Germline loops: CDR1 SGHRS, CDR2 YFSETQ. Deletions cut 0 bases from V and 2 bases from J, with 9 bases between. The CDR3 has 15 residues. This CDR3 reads CASSLGPGTYNEQFF. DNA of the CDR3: TGCGCCAGCAGCTTGGGACCAGGGACCTACAATGAGCAGTTCTTC.